This TCR beta chain was documented in a study of CD8 T cells in Susac syndrome. Germline V gene lookup returns CDR1 SGHNT and CDR2 YENEEA. The CDR3 sequence is 15 residues long. The V segment lost 4 bases and the J segment 0 bases; nucleotides outside the gene matches: 6. CD8+ and CD4+ T cells from blood underwent TCR beta sequencing. Through negative isolation, CD4+ and CD8+ T cells were obtained, while TEMRA cells were enriched using FACS. The RNA, roughly 0.45 to 1 ug, was put through reverse transcription using random hexamers. Across 54 Vbeta and 13 Jbeta, immunoSEQ multiplex PCR amplified TCR beta CDR3. TCRdb reprocessed the immunoSEQ multiplex PCR reads via MiXCR and lists one record per CDR3 protein. The sample lists approximately 300,000 distinct CDR3 sequences, 85% occurring once.

Sequencing was carried out using CD8+ T cells from PBMCs. The chain recombines TRBV11-3 with TRBJ2-7; 7 bases agree with TRBD1. The clonotype was recovered from a human donor with multiple sclerosis. The DNA of the CDR3 is TGTGCCAGCAGCTCCAGACAGGGTAACTCCTACGAGCAGTACTTC. Translated: CASSSRQGNSYEQYF.